This T cell receptor beta chain was captured in a study of blood T cell repertoires in COVID-19. Study as a whole: Specimens from acute and convalescent COVID-19 originated in the United States, Italy and Spain.

Trimming cost V 6 bases and J 3 bases, with 22 bases left between them. Germline-derived CDR1 and CDR2 are SEHNR and FQNEAQ (reference sequence). CDR3 length: 17 amino acids. Seattle participants joined during active infection and were tracked over time. Using immunoSEQ multiplex PCR, the repertoire was profiled, and TCRdb retains in-frame clones only, with some absent. Of around 210,000 clones in the sample, 65% to 90% were seen once. Source material: peripheral blood. This clonotype originated in a man in his fifties with COVID-19, enrolled during active disease. V is TRBV7-9 and J is TRBJ2-3; maybe TRBD2 (6 bases). The CDR3 DNA reads as TGTGCCAGCAGTCCGCGGGCTAGCTCGGGGAGGACAGATACGCAGTATTTT. This sequence encodes CASSPRASSGRTDTQYF.